The 2 T cell receptor beta chains presented below share a single source sample, sequenced in a study of cytomegalovirus exposure and HLA in healthy donors. The PCR had 60 Vbeta and 13 Jbeta primers. Using immunoSEQ multiplex PCR, the repertoire was profiled, and TCRdb retains in-frame clones only, with some absent. The profile covers about 170,000 clones, with around 80% appearing a single time and about 2% taken by the ten largest. The sample consisted of PBMCs. All receptors derive from a woman aged 45-59 years in good health and CMV-seronegative.

The chain couples TRBV6-1 to TRBJ2-2, with a tentative D call TRBD2 (7 bases). CDR3 length: 18 residues. CDR1 is MNHNS, CDR2 SASEGT, per germline. Trimming left V 0 bases short and J 2 bases short, with 16 bases between. The CDR3 spells CASSEARVGGRNTGELFF. The CDR3 DNA reads TGTGCCAGCAGTGAAGCGCGGGTGGGGGGGCGCAACACCGGGGAGCTGTTTTTT.

This sequence joins TRBV7-9 and TRBJ2-1; TRBD2 aligns across 7 bases. J gave up 8 bases and V 5 bases, and 12 bases lay outside the gene matches. Germline V lookup: CDR1 SEHNR, CDR2 FQNEAQ (reference sequence). CDR3 size: 15 residues. The CDR3 region is CASSTSGEAADEQFF. The CDR3 DNA reads TGTGCCAGCAGCACAAGCGGGGAGGCGGCCGATGAGCAGTTCTTC.